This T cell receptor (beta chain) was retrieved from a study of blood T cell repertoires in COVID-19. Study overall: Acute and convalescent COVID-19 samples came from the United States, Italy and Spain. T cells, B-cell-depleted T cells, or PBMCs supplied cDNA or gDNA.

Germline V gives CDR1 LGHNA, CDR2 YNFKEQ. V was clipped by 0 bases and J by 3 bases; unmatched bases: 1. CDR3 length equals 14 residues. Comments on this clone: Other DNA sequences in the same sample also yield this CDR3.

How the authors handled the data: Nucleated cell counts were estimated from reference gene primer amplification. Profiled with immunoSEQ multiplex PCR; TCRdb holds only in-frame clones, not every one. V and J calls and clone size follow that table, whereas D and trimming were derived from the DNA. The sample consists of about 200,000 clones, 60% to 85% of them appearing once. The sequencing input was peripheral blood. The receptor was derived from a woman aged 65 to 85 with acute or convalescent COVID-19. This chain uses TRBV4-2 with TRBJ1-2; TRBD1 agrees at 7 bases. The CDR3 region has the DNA TGTGCCAGCAGCCAAGACAGGGGGGACTATGGCTACACCTTC. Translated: CASSQDRGDYGYTF.